The rows below give T cell receptor beta chains drawn from one sample of a study of OX40 agonist ivuxolimab in advanced cancers. Sequenced by immunoSEQ multiplex PCR; TCRdb stores in-frame clones only, minus some. There are around 70,000 clones in the sample; roughly 88% occur only once, and 2.5% to 3% lies in the top ten. Specimen: CD4+ or CD8+ T cells sorted from blood, collected in a trial of the OX40 agonist ivuxolimab. The receptors were sampled from an adult with an advanced solid tumor such as melanoma, head and neck, liver or kidney cancer. Each CDR3 is given with its conserved first and last residue. The order of the fields is clone size, V gene, D gene, J gene, CDR3 protein, CDR3 DNA. The D gene is left open where the match is weak. Size is omitted from some rows. Given values are once, few, many or a class for expanded clones.

.	TRBV5-6	.	TRBJ2-7	CASSFKDPYEQYF	TGTGCCAGCAGCTTTAAGGATCCCTACGAGCAGTACTTC
.	TRBV9	.	TRBJ2-7	CASSVEGGGTPYEQYF	TGTGCCAGCAGCGTAGAAGGGGGGGGGACACCCTACGAGCAGTACTTC
.	TRBV5-5	.	TRBJ2-7	CASSFQDLGPEQYF	TGTGCCAGCAGCTTCCAGGATCTAGGCCCCGAGCAGTACTTC
once	TRBV2	TRBD1	TRBJ1-4	CASTTGTGSEKLFF	TGTGCCAGCACCACCGGGACAGGGTCTGAAAAACTGTTTTTT
.	TRBV7-9	.	TRBJ2-2	CASSLARSPDTGELFF	TGTGCCAGCAGCTTAGCGAGGTCTCCCGACACCGGGGAGCTGTTTTTT
.	TRBV6-5	.	TRBJ2-7	CASSSWTRYEQYF	TGTGCCAGCAGTTCCTGGACTCGCTACGAGCAGTACTTC
.	TRBV27	TRBD2	TRBJ2-3	CASSSSLATTDTQYF	TGTGCCAGCAGTTCCTCACTAGCGACCACAGATACGCAGTATTTT
.	TRBV19	.	TRBJ2-2	CASSPVTGELFF	TGTGCCAGTAGCCCGGTCACCGGGGAGCTGTTTTTT
.	TRBV10-3	TRBD1	TRBJ1-1	CAISEQQGGTEAFF	TGTGCCATCAGTGAGCAACAGGGGGGCACTGAAGCTTTCTTT
.	TRBV5-1	.	TRBJ2-7	CASSLAGTLHYEQYF	TGCGCCAGCAGCTTGGCCGGGACTCTCCACTACGAGCAGTACTTC
few	TRBV29-1	.	TRBJ2-1	CSVEDGTHNEQFF	TGCAGCGTTGAGGATGGAACACACAATGAGCAGTTCTTC
once	TRBV6-5	TRBD1	TRBJ2-3	CASSYGGQGSTDTQYF	TGTGCCAGCAGTTACGGGGGACAGGGGAGCACAGATACGCAGTATTTT
.	TRBV7-2	.	TRBJ2-5	CASSLRSGGDGKTQYF	TGTGCCAGCAGCCTTAGGTCGGGGGGCGACGGAAAGACCCAGTACTTC
once	TRBV2	.	TRBJ2-1	CASIEGGTHNEQFF	TGTGCCAGCATTGAGGGGGGAACCCACAATGAGCAGTTCTTC
once	TRBV6-5	TRBD1	TRBJ1-1	CASSYSKQGATEAFF	TGTGCCAGCAGTTACTCGAAGCAGGGGGCTACTGAAGCTTTCTTT
.	TRBV6-5	.	TRBJ1-1	CASRTGDMNTEAFF	TGTGCCAGCAGGACAGGAGACATGAACACTGAAGCTTTCTTT
.	TRBV5-1	.	TRBJ2-3	CASSEWGVSTDTQYF	TGCGCCAGCAGCGAATGGGGAGTAAGCACAGATACGCAGTATTTT
.	TRBV7-3	.	TRBJ1-1	CASSEQGFTEAFF	TGTGCCAGCAGCGAACAGGGTTTTACTGAAGCTTTCTTT
.	TRBV7-3	TRBD1	TRBJ2-3	CASRQGPSTDTQYF	TGTGCCAGCAGACAGGGGCCGAGCACAGATACGCAGTATTTT
.	TRBV7-9	.	TRBJ1-1	CASSPGHQNTEAFF	TGTGCCAGCAGCCCGGGGCACCAGAACACTGAAGCTTTCTTT
.	TRBV11-3	.	TRBJ2-5	CASSSAYQETQYF	TGTGCCAGCAGCTCAGCGTACCAAGAGACCCAGTACTTC
once	TRBV7-3	.	TRBJ2-3	CASSLTYRGTDTQYF	TGTGCCAGCAGCTTAACTTACAGGGGCACAGATACGCAGTATTTT
.	TRBV5-6	.	TRBJ2-2	CASSPGGGTYTGELFF	TGTGCCAGCAGCCCCGGGGGCGGAACCTACACCGGGGAGCTGTTTTTT
.	TRBV9	.	TRBJ1-4	CASNVGRGNEKLFF	TGTGCCAGCAACGTGGGGCGGGGTAATGAAAAACTGTTTTTT
.	TRBV6-1	TRBD2	TRBJ2-7	CASGLVFDEQYF	TGTGCCAGCGGACTAGTTTTCGACGAGCAGTACTTC
.	TRBV12-5	.	TRBJ2-2	CASGLNLGQFNTGELFF	TGTGCTAGTGGTTTGAACTTGGGCCAATTTAACACCGGGGAGCTGTTTTTT
.	TRBV7-3	TRBD2	TRBJ2-1	CASSPGLAGDPSSYNEQFF	TGTGCCAGCAGCCCGGGACTAGCGGGGGACCCGAGCTCCTACAATGAGCAGTTCTTC
.	TRBV28	.	TRBJ1-2	CASSPGGEYGYTF	TGTGCCAGCAGTCCCGGAGGGGAGTATGGCTACACCTTC
once	TRBV5-1	TRBD1	TRBJ1-2	CASSLGQGNYGYTF	TGCGCCAGCAGCTTGGGACAGGGTAACTATGGCTACACCTTC
.	TRBV6-5	.	TRBJ1-2	CASSYAARRNYGYTF	TGTGCCAGCAGTTACGCGGCCAGACGGAACTATGGCTACACCTTC
.	TRBV2	.	TRBJ2-1	CASSARGRSSYNEQFF	TGTGCCAGCAGTGCCAGGGGAAGAAGCTCCTACAATGAGCAGTTCTTC
.	TRBV19	.	TRBJ1-5	CASRFYATGGHQPQHF	TGTGCCAGTAGATTTTACGCGACGGGCGGGCATCAGCCCCAGCATTTT
.	TRBV5-4	.	TRBJ1-2	CASSPDSSYGYTF	TGTGCCAGCAGCCCAGACAGCTCCTATGGCTACACCTTC
.	TRBV29-1	.	TRBJ2-3	CSVEPSGTDTQYF	TGCAGCGTTGAGCCTAGCGGCACAGATACGCAGTATTTT
.	TRBV6-1	TRBD1	TRBJ1-1	CASSAFQGASTEAFF	TGTGCCAGCAGTGCCTTTCAGGGGGCGAGCACTGAAGCTTTCTTT
.	TRBV7-9	TRBD2	TRBJ2-5	CASSLASGRETQYF	TGTGCCAGCAGCTTAGCTAGCGGGAGAGAGACCCAGTACTTC
.	TRBV2	TRBD1	TRBJ1-6	CASSDWDSTSPLHF	TGTGCCAGCAGTGACTGGGACAGCACGTCACCCCTCCACTTT